These 7 T cell receptor beta chains were all obtained from the same sample, sequenced in a study of T-cell reconstitution after alpha-beta-depleted transplantation in children. Unique molecular identifiers featured in how the TCRbeta library was prepared. TCRdb ran MiXCR on the PCR reads and lists one entry per CDR3 protein. The repertoire holds a few hundred thousand distinct CDR3 sequences, with 9.5% to 13% as singletons. The source was PBMCs from the stem cell graft donor, collected from the stem cell graft. The receptors were gathered from a human donor who donated a stem cell graft to a child with acute myeloid leukemia.

This clonotype was seen ten or more times. This chain uses TRBV20-1 with TRBJ2-1, with D unresolved. This CDR3 contains 14 residues. Germline V gene lookup returns CDR1 DFQATT and CDR2 SNEGSKA (reference sequence). Trimming removed 3 bases from V and 5 bases from J, with 14 bases in between. The chain's CDR3 is CSASLVSQNNEQFF. The CDR3 nucleotides are TGCAGTGCTAGTTTAGTATCCCAGAACAATGAGCAGTTCTTC.

The rearrangement joins TRBV7-2 to TRBJ2-1; D ambiguous. Between the trimmed V and J ends, which lost 1 base and 4 bases, there was a span of 8 bases. The CDR3 totals 14 residues. Germline V gives CDR1 SGHTA, CDR2 FQGNSA. The CDR3 nucleotides are TGTGCCAGCAGCTTAGATCCCTCATACAATGAGCAGTTCTTC. Translating gives CASSLDPSYNEQFF. Based on the CDR3 plus reference TRBV7-2 and TRBJ2-1, the full variable domain is GAGVSQSPSNKVTEKGKDVELRCDPISGHTALYWYRQSLGQGLEFLIYFQGNSAPDKSGLPSDRFSAERTGGSVSTLTIQRTQQEDSAVYLCASSLDPSYNEQFFGPGTRLTVL.

The chain recombines TRBV6-1 with TRBJ1-2; 7 nucleotides agree with TRBD1. V lost 7 bases, J lost 2 bases, and 13 bases stayed unmatched. CDR1 and CDR2 (germline): MNHNS, SASEGT. CDR3 size: 16 residues. The chain's CDR3 is CASKKSGTEDNYGYTF. The DNA for the CDR3 is TGTGCCAGCAAGAAAAGTGGGACAGAAGACAACTATGGCTACACCTTC.

This clonotype has a count of ten or more. The genes are TRBV20-1 and TRBJ2-3; tentative D call: TRBD2 (5 bases). Deletions cut 6 bases from V and 3 bases from J, with 25 bases between. The CDR3 is made up of 17 amino acids. Per the germline V gene, CDR1 is DFQATT and CDR2 is SNEGSKA (reference sequence). CDR3 protein: CSANILPLSGWTDTQYF. Here the CDR3 DNA reads TGCAGTGCGAACATCCTCCCCCTCAGCGGATGGACAGATACGCAGTATTTT.

The chain joins TRBV9 to TRBJ2-2, with D unclear. Trimming cost V 0 bases and J 5 bases, with 5 bases left between them. Germline CDR1 is SGDLS and CDR2 is YYNGEE. There are 13 residues in the CDR3. The CDR3, as DNA: TGTGCCAGCAGCGTAGCCCCGACCGGGGAGCTGTTTTTT. Translating gives CASSVAPTGELFF. Filled out from reference TRBV9 and TRBJ2-2, the complete variable domain reads DSGVTQTPKHLITATGQRVTLRCSPRSGDLSVYWYQQSLDQGLQFLIQYYNGEERAKGNILERFSAQQFPDLHSELNLSSLELGDSALYFCASSVAPTGELFFGEGSRLTVL.

This clonotype was counted a few times. The chain recombines TRBV7-2 with TRBJ1-2; a possible D gene is TRBD1 (6 bases). V lost 2 bases to trimming and J lost 8 bases, with 21 bases between them. Looked up from germline, CDR1 is SGHTA and CDR2 is FQGNSA. CDR3 length: 16 amino acids. As DNA, the CDR3 is TGTGCCAGCAGCTTAAACTCGGCGGCAGGGGCGTGGGGCTACACCTTC. This gives the protein CASSLNSAAGAWGYTF.

The chain's CDR3 is CASSASSWGNSPLHF. In nucleotides, the CDR3 is TGTGCCAGCAGCGCCTCCTCTTGGGGTAATTCACCCCTCCACTTT. V usage is TRBV9 and J usage is TRBJ1-6; D gene ambiguous. Trimming left V 3 bases short and J 6 bases short, with 13 bases between. This CDR3 contains 15 residues. Germline CDR1 reads SGDLS; CDR2 reads YYNGEE.